This T cell receptor (beta chain) was sequenced for a study of regulatory T cells in long-lasting Graves disease. Findings of the study overall: Results may be inaccurate due to the small sample size. Persistent cases favored TRBV28, TRBJ1-2 and TRBJ2-5. Shared public clonotypes totalled 2,741 in persistent patients, compared with roughly 970 in new patients.

Trimming stripped 5 bases from V and 0 bases from J, with 12 bases between. Looked up from germline, CDR1 is DFQATT and CDR2 is SNEGSKA (reference sequence). The CDR3 sequence is 14 residues long. The sample's time point: persistent/refractory GD, antithyroid drugs over 5 years with positive TRAb. PBMC RNA was the source of the TCR library. Both iRepertoire HTBI primers and Arm-PCR of CDR3 regions were used to build the TCR beta libraries. Authors' methods: Looking across samples, the authors found some 60 TRBV and some 15 TRBJ segments. TCRdb re-derived calls from the multiplex PCR reads in MiXCR, one entry per CDR3 protein. None of the V and J calls come from the authors' own analysis; TCRdb made them. The repertoire holds around 460,000 distinct CDR3 sequences, with 20% to 25% as singletons. Concerning this clonotype itself: Antigen specificity is unknown.

The rearrangement joins TRBV20-1 to TRBJ2-3; D is undetermined. This clonotype was obtained from a female donor with Graves disease. Sequenced here: peripheral blood mononuclear cells (PBMCs), sampled when the disease was refractory, from a patient treated with antithyroid drugs. Written as DNA, the CDR3 is TGCAGTGCTGGTAGGTCGGAGAGCACAGATACGCAGTATTTT. Translation gives CSAGRSESTDTQYF.